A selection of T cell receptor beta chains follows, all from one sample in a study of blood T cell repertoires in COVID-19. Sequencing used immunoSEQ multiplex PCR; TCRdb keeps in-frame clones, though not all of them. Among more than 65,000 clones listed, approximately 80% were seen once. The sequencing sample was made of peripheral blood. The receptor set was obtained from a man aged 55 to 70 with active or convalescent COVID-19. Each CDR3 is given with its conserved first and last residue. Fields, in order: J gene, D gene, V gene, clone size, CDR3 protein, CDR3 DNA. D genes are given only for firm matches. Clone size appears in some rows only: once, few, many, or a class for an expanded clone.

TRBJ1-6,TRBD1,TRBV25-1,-,CASKVKGQVNSPLHF,TGTGCCAGCAAAGTGAAGGGACAGGTCAATTCACCCCTCCACTTT
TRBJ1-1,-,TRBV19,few,CASSTGMNTEAFF,TGTGCCAGTAGTACAGGGATGAACACTGAAGCTTTCTTT
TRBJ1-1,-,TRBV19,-,CASTDRPMNTEAFF,TGTGCCAGTACCGACAGACCTATGAACACTGAAGCTTTCTTT
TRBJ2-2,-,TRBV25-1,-,CASSAGHGELFF,TGTGCCAGCAGTGCAGGGCACGGGGAGCTGTTTTTT
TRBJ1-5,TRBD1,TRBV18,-,CASSQSGTGGTLGNQPQHF,TGTGCCAGCTCACAATCCGGGACAGGGGGAACCTTGGGCAATCAGCCCCAGCATTTT
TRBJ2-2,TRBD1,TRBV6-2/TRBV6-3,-,CASSFPRTGLPGELFF,TGTGCCAGCAGTTTCCCAAGGACAGGGCTTCCCGGGGAGCTGTTTTTT
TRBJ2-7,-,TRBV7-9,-,CASSLGFQYEQYF,TGTGCCAGCAGCTTAGGATTTCAGTACGAGCAGTACTTC
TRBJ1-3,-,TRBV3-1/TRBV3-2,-,CASSQIGVVGNTIYF,TGTGCCAGCAGCCAAATAGGGGTAGTAGGAAACACCATATATTTT
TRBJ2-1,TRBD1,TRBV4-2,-,CASSLRDRGFHEQFF,TGTGCCAGCAGCCTCCGGGACAGGGGTTTTCATGAGCAGTTCTTC
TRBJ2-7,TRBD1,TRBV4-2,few,CASSQGQGAEYEQYF,TGTGCCAGCAGCCAAGGACAGGGGGCGGAATACGAGCAGTACTTC
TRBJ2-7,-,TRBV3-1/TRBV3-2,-,CASSQDPSEPLREQYF,TGTGCCAGCAGCCAAGATCCGTCAGAACCACTACGCGAGCAGTACTTC
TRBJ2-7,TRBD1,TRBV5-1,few,CASSFSTQGGSYEQYF,TGCGCCAGCAGCTTCAGCACACAGGGGGGCTCCTACGAGCAGTACTTC
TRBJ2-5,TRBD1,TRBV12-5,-,CASAKGQGLETQYF,TGTGCTAGTGCCAAGGGACAGGGTCTGGAGACCCAGTACTTC
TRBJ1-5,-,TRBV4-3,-,CASSQDLETRSNQPQHF,TGCGCCAGCAGCCAAGATCTTGAGACGCGGAGCAATCAGCCCCAGCATTTT
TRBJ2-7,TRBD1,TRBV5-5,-,CASSPRDRESYEQYF,TGTGCCAGCAGCCCCCGGGACAGGGAGTCCTACGAGCAGTACTTC
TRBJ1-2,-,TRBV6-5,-,CASSYDLSGYGYTF,TGTGCCAGCAGTTACGATCTCAGCGGCTATGGCTACACCTTC
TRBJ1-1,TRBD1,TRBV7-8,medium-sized,CASSTSGTGYTEAFF,TGTGCCAGCAGCACTTCCGGGACAGGATACACTGAAGCTTTCTTT
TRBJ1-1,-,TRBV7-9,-,CASSPGMGTEAFF,TGTGCCAGCAGCCCAGGGATGGGCACTGAAGCTTTCTTT
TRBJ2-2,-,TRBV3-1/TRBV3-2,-,CASSKGGDTGELFF,TGTGCCAGCAGTAAAGGGGGAGACACCGGGGAGCTGTTTTTT
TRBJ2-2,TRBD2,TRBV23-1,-,CASSQGGTSYTGELFF,TGCGCCAGCAGTCAAGGTGGGACTAGCTACACCGGGGAGCTGTTTTTT